This T cell receptor beta chain is from a study of blood T cell repertoires in COVID-19. The germline CDR1 and CDR2 sequences are MNHNS and SASEGT. The CDR3 is 14 amino acids. Trimming took 2 bases from V and 2 from J, leaving 9 bases between them. The assay was immunoSEQ multiplex PCR, and TCRdb's table has in-frame clones only and misses some. Of about 280,000 clones in the sample, around nine tenths were seen once. Sequencing was performed on peripheral blood. The TCR was taken from a woman aged 25-40 years with COVID-19, enrolled during active disease. The chain joins TRBV6-1 to TRBJ1-1, with D unclear. CDR3 coding DNA: TGTGCCAGCAGTGAATTAAGGACTAACACTGAAGCTTTCTTT. The encoded protein is CASSELRTNTEAFF.